The following is a T cell receptor beta chain sequence with its context. What it recognizes is unknown. The record originates from a study of T cells after yellow fever vaccination. Whole-study results and caveats: Among all clonotypes, a small share was observed in both CD4 and CD8 compartments.

This CDR3 has 19 amino acids. Germline V gives CDR1 SGHVS, CDR2 FNYEAQ. Between the trimmed V and J ends, which lost 4 bases and 0 bases, there was a span of 22 bases. TCR cDNA was made by 5'RACE template switching, adding a universal primer site and UMIs. TCRdb reprocessed the 5' RACE reads with MiXCR, giving one entry per CDR3 protein. Of roughly 310,000 distinct CDR3 sequences listed, roughly 9.4% are singletons. The chain joins TRBV7-6 to TRBJ2-1; D tentatively reads TRBD1 or TRBD2 (5 bases each). Sample: PBMCs, taken on the day of the first yellow fever vaccination. This clonotype originated in a man aged 18 to 30 who received the YFV17D yellow fever vaccine. CDR3 sequence: CASSSEGKGRRSSYNEQFF. CDR3 nucleotides: TGTGCCAGCAGCTCAGAGGGCAAGGGGCGTAGAAGCTCCTACAATGAGCAGTTCTTC.